This entry describes one TCR beta chain. The CDR3 extends over 16 amino acids. Germline CDR1 reads MDHEN; CDR2 reads SYDVKM. Trimming took 5 bases from V and 4 from J; bases not matched to a gene: 11. These data are taken from a study of cytomegalovirus exposure and HLA in healthy donors. Primers: 60 Vbeta forward and 13 Jbeta reverse. The assay was immunoSEQ multiplex PCR, and TCRdb's table has in-frame clones only and misses some. The sample records more than 140,000 clones, about four fifths being singletons. The chain couples TRBV28 to TRBJ1-5, with TRBD1 matching 7 bases. Specimen: PBMCs. The receptor was derived from a man between 18 and 35 years old in good health and CMV-seropositive. In nucleotides, the CDR3 is TGTGCCAGCAGTACCCGGAGGGGGCGTAAGAATCAGCCCCAGCATTTT. It yields the protein CASSTRRGRKNQPQHF.